The 18 T cell receptor beta chains presented below share a single source sample, sequenced in a study of CD8 T cells in Susac syndrome. It was with random hexamers that roughly 0.45 to 1 ug RNA was reverse transcribed. TCRdb passed the immunoSEQ multiplex PCR reads through MiXCR, listing each CDR3 protein once. The sample lists fewer than 70,000 distinct CDR3 sequences; over 90% were seen once. The sequenced material came from CD8+ T cells from PBMCs. The receptor set was obtained from a human donor in good health.

V is TRBV5-1 and J is TRBJ2-2; D call uncertain. The CDR3 has 12 residues. From germline, CDR1 is SGHRS and CDR2 YFSETQ. Trimming shortened V by 3 bases and J by 6 bases, and 6 bases separated the two germline ends. CDR3 bases: TGCGCCAGCAGCTCCCAGCCCGGGGAGCTGTTTTTT. Its protein is CASSSQPGELFF.

For the CDR3, the DNA is TGTGCCAGCAGTGGACTCCGGAACCAAGAGACCCAGTACTTC. The encoded protein is CASSGLRNQETQYF. The chain uses TRBV6-4 and TRBJ2-5; the D is unclear. Per the germline V gene, CDR1 is MRHNA and CDR2 is SNTAGT. The CDR3 totals 14 residues. With 4 bases removed from V and 0 bases from J, the gap between germline ends came to 9 bases.

The J gene is TRBJ1-5, the V gene TRBV19; 7 nucleotides align to TRBD1. Germline trimming cut 6 bases from V and 6 bases from J; bases unmatched to any gene: 2. The CDR3 runs 12 residues. Germline loops: CDR1 LNHDA, CDR2 SQIVND (reference sequence). The CDR3 sequence: CASRQGSQPQHF. CDR3 DNA sequence: TGTGCCAGTAGACAGGGGTCTCAGCCCCAGCATTTT.

This chain uses TRBV5-1 with TRBJ1-1; D not certain. V lost 4 bases and J 4 bases, leaving 14 bases between the germline ends. CDR3 length: 14 residues. Germline loops: CDR1 SGHRS, CDR2 YFSETQ. The CDR3 region has the DNA TGCGCCAGCAGCGGTACCGGGGTGGGCACTGAAGCTTTCTTT. Translating gives CASSGTGVGTEAFF.

The V call is TRBV27, the J call TRBJ1-5; D unresolved. Trimming removed 3 bases at V and 4 bases at J, with 10 bases between. CDR1 and CDR2 from the germline V gene are MNHEY and SMNVEV (reference sequence). The CDR3 covers 14 residues. CDR3 bases: TGTGCCAGCAGTTTTGGGCAGACTAATCAGCCCCAGCATTTT. It translates to CASSFGQTNQPQHF.

CDR3 coding DNA: TGTGCCAGCAGGGATCTAGCGGGGGGTGGGGAGACCCAGTACTTC. Translated, it gives CASRDLAGGGETQYF. The rearrangement links TRBV5-4 to TRBJ2-5, with 11 bases aligning to TRBD2. V lost 5 bases, J lost 5 bases, and 8 bases stayed unmatched. Germline values: CDR1 SGHNT, CDR2 YYREEE (reference sequence). The CDR3 runs 15 residues.

The V gene is TRBV7-3, the J gene TRBJ2-2; D not certain. The CDR3 length is 13 residues. Germline-derived CDR1 and CDR2 are SGHTA and FQGTGA. The V end lost 4 bases, the J end lost 6 bases, and 9 bases lay between the germline ends. The CDR3 reads CASSSPSSGELFF. The CDR3 DNA follows: TGTGCCAGCAGCTCGCCATCCTCCGGGGAGCTGTTTTTT.

The chain has TRBV6-5 and TRBJ1-5; TRBD1 matches 9 bases. After removal of 0 bases from V and 4 bases from J, the junction contained 1 base not matched to a gene. Germline V CDR1 and CDR2: MNHEY, SVGAGI. This CDR3 spans 15 amino acids. CDR3: CASSYSDRGNQPQHF. For the CDR3, the DNA is TGTGCCAGCAGTTACTCCGACAGGGGGAATCAGCCCCAGCATTTT.

The J gene is TRBJ2-2, the V gene TRBV11-1, with D perhaps assigned TRBD1 or TRBD2 (5 bases each). Germline CDR1 reads SGHAT; CDR2 reads FQDESV (reference sequence). V lost 0 bases and J 3 bases, leaving 8 bases between the germline ends. This CDR3 spans 15 amino acids. CDR3 sequence: CASSLARGDTGELFF. The CDR3 region has the DNA TGTGCCAGCAGCTTAGCGCGAGGGGACACCGGGGAGCTGTTTTTT.

This chain uses TRBV6-5 with TRBJ1-2, with a tentative D call TRBD1 (5 bases). This CDR3 has 14 amino acids. V gave up 6 bases and J gave up 3 bases, with 14 bases separating them. CDR1 and CDR2 from the germline V gene are MNHEY and SVGAGI. The CDR3 coding sequence is TGTGCCAGCAGCCCTGGGCCAGGGTACTATGGCTACACCTTC. This codes for CASSPGPGYYGYTF.

This CDR3 is CASSLDVGRQETQYF. The CDR3 DNA reads as TGTGCCAGCAGCTTGGACGTGGGCCGCCAAGAGACCCAGTACTTC. This chain connects TRBV5-5 to TRBJ2-5; D not certain. Germline CDR1 reads SGHKS; CDR2 reads YYEKEE (reference sequence). The CDR3 has 15 residues. With 0 bases removed from V and 1 base from J, the gap between germline ends came to 10 bases.

CDR3 nucleotide sequence: TGTGCCAGCAGCCGACAGGGCTCCGGGGCCAACGTCCTGACTTTC. This codes for CASSRQGSGANVLTF. This chain joins TRBV7-9 and TRBJ2-6, with 7 bases lining up with TRBD1. The CDR3 sequence is 15 residues long. Germline values: CDR1 SEHNR, CDR2 FQNEAQ (reference sequence). J gave up 4 bases and V 5 bases, and 5 bases lay outside the gene matches.

V usage is TRBV2 and J usage is TRBJ1-1; 7 positions agree with TRBD1. Germline V gives CDR1 SNHLY, CDR2 FYNNEI. The CDR3 is 14 residues long. V lost 7 bases and J lost 1; bases outside the gene matches: 6. The DNA of the CDR3 is TGTGCCAGCAAGTTACGGACAGGGAACACTGAAGCTTTCTTT. Translation gives CASKLRTGNTEAFF. The full variable domain, in which reference TRBV2 and TRBJ1-1 provide the parts outside the CDR3, is EPEVTQTPSHQVTQMGQEVILRCVPISNHLYFYWYRQILGQKVEFLVSFYNNEISEKSEIFDDQFSVERPDGSNFTLKIRSTKLEDSAMYFCASKLRTGNTEAFFGQGTRLTVV.

CDR3 bases: TGTGCCAGCAGTTTAGGCCCAATGACAGATAGCAATCAGCCCCAGCATTTT. Translated, it gives CASSLGPMTDSNQPQHF. This chain joins TRBV27 and TRBJ1-5, with a tentative D call TRBD1 (5 bases). Germline loops: CDR1 MNHEY, CDR2 SMNVEV (reference sequence). Trimming shortened V by 2 bases and J by 0 bases, and 14 bases separated the two germline ends. This CDR3 is 17 amino acids long.

This clonotype was seen a single time. V usage is TRBV7-8 and J usage is TRBJ2-3; D ambiguous. Trimming stripped 5 bases from V and 6 bases from J, with 15 bases between. Germline values: CDR1 SGHVS, CDR2 FQNEAQ. The CDR3 sequence is 14 residues long. The CDR3: CASSRRNGFDTQYF. CDR3 bases: TGTGCCAGCAGCCGCCGGAATGGTTTCGATACGCAGTATTTT.

V is TRBV20-1 and J is TRBJ2-7; 9 bases are shared with TRBD1. Germline V gene sequence: CDR1 DFQATT, CDR2 SNEGSKA (reference sequence). Losses at the gene ends were 2 bases for V and 4 bases for J; bases not matched to a gene: 6. The length of the CDR3 is 14 residues. CDR3 DNA sequence: TGCAGTGCTAGACGACAGGGGGTCTGGTACGAGCAGTACTTC. Amino acids: CSARRQGVWYEQYF.

The chain has TRBV12-3 or TRBV12-4 and TRBJ2-3, with D unresolved. The CDR3 is 16 residues long. V lost 5 bases and J lost 1, with 16 bases in between. The CDR3 nucleotides are TGTGCCAGCAGTCCACCTCCTTGGAGTGGCACAGATACGCAGTATTTT. Protein: CASSPPPWSGTDTQYF.

The chain combines TRBV27 with TRBJ2-7; no clear D gene. The CDR3 spans 13 residues. Germline V gene sequence: CDR1 MNHEY, CDR2 SMNVEV (reference sequence). The V and J ends lost 2 bases and 6 bases respectively, with 11 bases between them. The DNA of the CDR3 is TGTGCCAGCAGTTTAGGGGTGGAGCGCGAGCAGTACTTC. It encodes CASSLGVEREQYF.